Here is one T cell receptor (beta chain) with its context. The antigen remains unidentified. This record comes from a study of monozygotic twins with inflammatory bowel disease. Overall study findings and caveats: It was in IBD patients that TCRbeta diversity (inverse Simpson) was lower than in healthy co-twins. Other individuals had fewer clonotypes in common with IBD patients than with healthy twins, especially with disease activity.

Samples each yielded cDNA through eight separate reactions. TCRdb re-analyzed the 5' RACE reads; it lists each CDR3 protein once, without DNA. The repertoire table contains approximately 300,000 distinct CDR3 sequences. The clonotype originates from a human donor with ulcerative colitis or Crohn's disease, or a healthy co-twin of an affected twin (not recorded which). The specimen sequenced was blood.

The CDR3: CASSLGPDPGINYGYTF. The chain joins TRBV11-2 to TRBJ1-2. Germline-derived CDR1 and CDR2 are SGHAT and FQNNGV. The CDR3 covers 17 residues.